One sample yielded the 12 T cell receptor beta chains listed below, sequenced in a study of blood T cell repertoires in COVID-19. Sequenced by immunoSEQ multiplex PCR; TCRdb stores in-frame clones only, minus some. Of 200,000 or so clones listed, about 88% were seen once; the top ten hold 5% to 8%. The specimen was peripheral blood. The receptors come from a woman aged 40 to 49 who had recovered from COVID-19.

This sequence joins TRBV10-3 and TRBJ1-5; 7 nucleotides line up with TRBD1. Germline values: CDR1 ENHRY, CDR2 SYGVKD. V dropped 10 bases and J dropped 6; count of bases not matched to a gene: 9. The CDR3 has 13 residues. CDR3 DNA sequence: TGTGCCACCAGGGGGGGGGAAAGTCAGCCCCAGCATTTT. Amino acid sequence: CATRGGESQPQHF.

The CDR3 nucleotides are TGTGCCAGTAGTCCCTCGGGGAGGGAACAGCCCCAGCATTTT. Protein: CASSPSGREQPQHF. The chain joins TRBV19 to TRBJ1-5; no reliable D call. Germline CDR1 and CDR2: LNHDA and SQIVND (reference sequence). The CDR3 sequence is 14 residues long. Deletions cut 5 bases from V and 7 bases from J, with 15 bases between.

The J gene is TRBJ2-2, the V gene TRBV3-1 (or the pseudogene TRBV3-2); D might be TRBD2 (6 bases). The CDR3 contains 15 residues. Germline assignment: CDR1 LGHDT and CDR2 YNNKEL (reference sequence). V lost 8 bases and J lost 4, with 17 bases in between. This CDR3 is CASGRDLTTTGELFF. CDR3 nucleotides: TGTGCCAGCGGACGGGACTTAACGACCACCGGGGAGCTGTTTTTT.

The chain uses TRBV6-5 and TRBJ1-1; 7 bases map to TRBD1. The junction had 7 bases not matched to a gene; V was cut back by 6 bases and J by 6 bases. The CDR3 has 13 amino acids. Germline lookup yields CDR1 MNHEY and CDR2 SVGAGI. CDR3 sequence reads: CASSQGGWAEAFF. CDR3 sequence (DNA): TGTGCCAGCAGCCAGGGGGGTTGGGCTGAAGCTTTCTTT.

In DNA, the CDR3 is TGTGCCAGCAGCTGGGGACTAGCGGTGACCGCCACCTACGAGCAGTACTTC. This codes for CASSWGLAVTATYEQYF. The chain is built from TRBV5-5 and TRBJ2-7; 11 bases line up with TRBD2. This CDR3 has 17 amino acids. J lost 2 bases, V lost 3 bases, and 10 bases had no gene match. Germline V gives CDR1 SGHKS, CDR2 YYEKEE (reference sequence).

The rearrangement links TRBV12-3 or TRBV12-4 to TRBJ1-2; D is perhaps TRBD1 (6 bases). CDR3 length: 13 residues. Between the trimmed V and J ends, which lost 6 bases and 7 bases, there was a span of 15 bases. CDR3 amino acids: CASSREQGSGYTF. The CDR3 bases are TGTGCCAGCAGCCGAGAACAGGGATCTGGCTACACCTTC.

This chain's CDR3 is CASSGKAGETDTQYF. CDR3 DNA: TGTGCCAGCAGCGGGAAAGCGGGAGAAACAGATACGCAGTATTTT. The V and J genes are TRBV9 and TRBJ2-3; the match to TRBD2 covers 8 bases. Per the germline V gene, CDR1 is SGDLS and CDR2 is YYNGEE. V was pared by 3 bases and J by 3 bases, with 6 bases of the junction left unmatched. The CDR3 length is 15 residues.

The table lists this clone with a few counts. The rearrangement links TRBV6-1 to TRBJ1-1; D uncertain. Between the trimmed V and J ends, which lost 1 base and 8 bases, there was a span of 5 bases. CDR1 and CDR2 from the germline V gene are MNHNS and SASEGT. The CDR3 spans 11 residues. The chain's CDR3 is CASSEEREAFF. The CDR3, as DNA: TGTGCCAGCAGTGAAGAGAGGGAAGCTTTCTTT.

V and J are TRBV7-2 and TRBJ1-1; TRBD1 might be the D (6 bases). The CDR3 length is 15 residues. Trimming shortened V by 1 base and J by 3 bases, and 12 bases separated the two germline ends. In germline, CDR1 is SGHTA, CDR2 FQGNSA. In DNA, the CDR3 is TGTGCCAGCAGCTTAGTTGCAGGGGTCGACACTGAAGCTTTCTTT. It translates to CASSLVAGVDTEAFF.

The J gene is TRBJ2-1, the V gene TRBV9, with D perhaps matching TRBD2 (5 bases). The germline V and J ends were trimmed by 3 bases and 9 bases, with 10 bases remaining between them. This CDR3 spans 12 amino acids. The germline CDR1 and CDR2 sequences are SGDLS and YYNGEE. CDR3 sequence: CASSETTREQFF. The CDR3 DNA follows: TGTGCCAGCAGCGAGACTACACGTGAGCAGTTCTTC. Filled out from reference TRBV9 and TRBJ2-1, the complete variable domain reads DSGVTQTPKHLITATGQRVTLRCSPRSGDLSVYWYQQSLDQGLQFLIQYYNGEERAKGNILERFSAQQFPDLHSELNLSSLELGDSALYFCASSETTREQFFGPGTRLTVL.

This clone was found once. The chain joins TRBV5-1 to TRBJ2-1; 16 bases map to TRBD2. Losses at the gene ends were 4 bases for V and 9 bases for J; bases not matched to a gene: 10. CDR3 size: 17 residues. CDR1 and CDR2 from the germline V gene are SGHRS and YFSETQ. The CDR3 DNA sequence: TGCGCCAGCAGCCCCCCGGGACTAGCGGGAGGGCCTGGTGAGCAGTTCTTC. Residues: CASSPPGLAGGPGEQFF. The full variable domain, with the rest looked up from reference TRBV5-1 and TRBJ2-1, is KAGVTQTPRYLIKTRGQQVTLSCSPISGHRSVSWYQQTPGQGLQFLFEYFSETQRNKGNFPGRFSGRQFSNSRSEMNVSTLELGDSALYLCASSPPGLAGGPGEQFFGPGTRLTVL.

This clone was recorded only once. The chain recombines TRBV7-2 with TRBJ2-2; D call uncertain. CDR1 is SGHTA, CDR2 FQGNSA, per germline. V was trimmed by 1 base and J by 4 bases, leaving 10 bases between them. This CDR3 has 15 amino acids. The CDR3 sequence is CASSLGSVFTGELFF. CDR3 bases: TGTGCCAGCAGCTTAGGGTCGGTTTTCACCGGGGAGCTGTTTTTT.